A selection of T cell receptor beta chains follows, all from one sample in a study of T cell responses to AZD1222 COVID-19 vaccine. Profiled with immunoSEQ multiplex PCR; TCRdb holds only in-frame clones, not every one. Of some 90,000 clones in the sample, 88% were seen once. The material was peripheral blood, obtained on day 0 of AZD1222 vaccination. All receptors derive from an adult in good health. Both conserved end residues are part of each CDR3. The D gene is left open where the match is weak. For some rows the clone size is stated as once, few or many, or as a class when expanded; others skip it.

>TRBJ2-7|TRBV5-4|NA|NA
TGTGCCAGCAGCAACCAGGGAAAATTGGCCTACGAGCAGTACTTC
CASSNQGKLAYEQYF
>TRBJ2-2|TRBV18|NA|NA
TGTGCCACCACCGGACCGAACGCCGGGGAGCTGTTTTTT
CATTGPNAGELFF
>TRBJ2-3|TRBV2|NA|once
TGTGCCAGCAACCCCGGAGTGGGGGCGGGAGATACGCAGTATTTT
CASNPGVGAGDTQYF
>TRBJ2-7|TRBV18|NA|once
TGTGCCAGCTCACCAAGGACCAAAGGGGCCTACGAGCAGTACTTC
CASSPRTKGAYEQYF
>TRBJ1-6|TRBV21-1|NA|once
TGTGCCAGCAGCAAAGGAGGGCCTGAGAGCTCCTATAATTCACCCCTCCACTTT
CASSKGGPESSYNSPLHF
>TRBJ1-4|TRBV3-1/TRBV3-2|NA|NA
TGTGCCAGCAGCCAAATACCGCTAGGGCGTGAAAAACTGTTTTTT
CASSQIPLGREKLFF
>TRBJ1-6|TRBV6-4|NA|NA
TGTGCCAGCAGTGACACCCCAGCGGGTCCCCTCCACTTT
CASSDTPAGPLHF
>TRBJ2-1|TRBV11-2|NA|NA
TGTGCCAGCAGCTTAGACCTCCGGGCCTACAATGAGCAGTTCTTC
CASSLDLRAYNEQFF
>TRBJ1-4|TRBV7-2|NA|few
TGTGCCAGCAGCGCCAACTATGGTGAAAAACTGTTTTTT
CASSANYGEKLFF
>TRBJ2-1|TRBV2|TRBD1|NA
TGTGCCAGCAGTGGAGACAGGGTCGGGAATGAGCAGTTCTTC
CASSGDRVGNEQFF
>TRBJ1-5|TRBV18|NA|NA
TGTGCCAGCTCACCACAAAGGAATCAGCCCCAGCATTTT
CASSPQRNQPQHF
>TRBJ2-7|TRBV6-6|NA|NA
TGTGCCAGCAGTTACAACTTCTACGAGCAGTACTTC
CASSYNFYEQYF
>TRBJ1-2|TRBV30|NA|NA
TGTGCCTGGAGTTCCGGGGTCTATGGCTACACCTTC
CAWSSGVYGYTF
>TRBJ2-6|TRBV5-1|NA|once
TGCGCCAGCAGCTTTGGTCCGTCTGGGGCCAACGTCCTGACTTTC
CASSFGPSGANVLTF
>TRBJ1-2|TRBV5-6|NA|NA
TGTGCCAGCAATAGGCAGAACTATGGCTACACCTTC
CASNRQNYGYTF
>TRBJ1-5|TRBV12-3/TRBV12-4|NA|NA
TGTGCCAGCAGTGCCGGAGGTAATCAGCCCCAGCATTTT
CASSAGGNQPQHF
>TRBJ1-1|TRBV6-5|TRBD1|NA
TGTGCCAGCAGTAGGACAGGGAACACTGAAGCTTTCTTT
CASSRTGNTEAFF